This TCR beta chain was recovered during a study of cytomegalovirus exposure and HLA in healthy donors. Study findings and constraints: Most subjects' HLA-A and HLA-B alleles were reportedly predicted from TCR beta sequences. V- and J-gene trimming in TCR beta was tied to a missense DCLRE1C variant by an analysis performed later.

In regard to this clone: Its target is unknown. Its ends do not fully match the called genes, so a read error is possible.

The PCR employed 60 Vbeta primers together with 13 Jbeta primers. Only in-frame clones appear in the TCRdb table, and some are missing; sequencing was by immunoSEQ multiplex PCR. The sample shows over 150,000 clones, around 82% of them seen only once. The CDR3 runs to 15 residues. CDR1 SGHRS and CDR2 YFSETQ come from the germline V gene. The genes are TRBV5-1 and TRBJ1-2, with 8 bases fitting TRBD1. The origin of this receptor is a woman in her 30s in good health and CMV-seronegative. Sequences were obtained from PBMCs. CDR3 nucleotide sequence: TGCGCCAGCAGCAGCGGGACAGGACTATCCTATGGCTACCCCTTC. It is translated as CASSSGTGLSYGYPF.